The 27 T cell receptor beta chains given below trace back to one sample, sequenced in a study of radiation and T cells in renal cell carcinoma. Only in-frame clones appear in the TCRdb table, and some are missing; sequencing was by immunoSEQ multiplex PCR. The sample comprises 60,000 to 75,000 clones, around three quarters of which are singletons, and over 5.5% rests with the top ten. The time point is: blood 4 weeks post-SBRT, at nephrectomy. As for treatment: 15 Gy SBRT to primary tumor, nephrectomy 4 weeks later. The material sequenced was blood, taken from a patient whose treatment included radiotherapy and nephrectomy. Source of these receptors: a man in his 60s with renal cell carcinoma.

This chain uses TRBV9 with TRBJ2-3; 10 positions match TRBD2. CDR3 size: 17 residues. V gave up 4 bases and J gave up 5 bases; unmatched junction bases: 13. Germline CDR1 and CDR2: SGDLS and YYNGEE. For the CDR3, the DNA is TGTGCCAGCAGCCCCCGAGGCTCAGCGGGAGGGGTAGATACGCAGTATTTT. Its protein is CASSPRGSAGGVDTQYF.

This CDR3 is CASSPQFFGNEKLFF. The CDR3 bases are TGTGCCAGCAGTCCCCAATTTTTTGGGAATGAAAAACTGTTTTTT. This chain connects TRBV6-1 to TRBJ1-4; D is unclear. Trimming removed 5 bases at V and 5 bases at J, with 15 bases between. The CDR3 is 15 amino acids. Germline-derived CDR1 and CDR2 are MNHNS and SASEGT.

This clone has a handful of counts. The CDR3 loop reads CATSRTSSWAGTDTQYF. CDR3 sequence (DNA): TGTGCCACCAGCAGGACTTCTAGTTGGGCAGGGACAGATACGCAGTATTTT. This rearrangement joins TRBV15 to TRBJ2-3; D is possibly TRBD1 (5 bases). V lost 3 bases to trimming and J lost 3 bases, with 19 bases between them. Germline CDR1 and CDR2: LNHNV and YYDKDF (reference sequence). The CDR3 is 17 amino acids.

This sequence joins TRBV5-1 and TRBJ2-3; TRBD2 aligns across 8 bases. The CDR3 runs 16 residues. Unmatched junction bases numbered 6, after V lost 1 base and J lost 2 bases. Germline V CDR1 and CDR2: SGHRS, YFSETQ. The CDR3 nucleotides read TGCGCCAGCAGCTTGCAAACTAGCGGACCCACAGATACGCAGTATTTT. Translated: CASSLQTSGPTDTQYF.

This clone was seen a handful of times. The genes are TRBV29-1 and TRBJ1-1; possible D gene TRBD1, 5 bases. The V end was cut by 4 bases, the J end by 4 bases, with 7 bases between. The CDR3 totals 11 residues. CDR1 SQVTM and CDR2 ANQGSEA come from the germline V gene. For the CDR3, the DNA is TGCAGCGTTGCAGACAGCACTGAAGCTTTCTTT. As protein: CSVADSTEAFF.

This chain uses TRBV6-1 with TRBJ2-1; D perhaps matches TRBD1 (5 bases). Germline V CDR1 and CDR2: MNHNS, SASEGT. This CDR3 contains 15 residues. Between the trimmed V and J ends, which lost 0 bases and 8 bases, there was a span of 14 bases. CDR3 nucleotides: TGTGCCAGCAGTGAAGCTACAGGTGGATTCGATGAGCAGTTCTTC. It is translated as CASSEATGGFDEQFF.

V and J are TRBV6-1 and TRBJ1-1; 7 nucleotides match TRBD1. The CDR3 covers 13 residues. Trimming removed 10 bases from V and 3 bases from J; junction bases left unmatched: 8. CDR1 is MNHNS, CDR2 SASEGT, per germline. The CDR3 protein is CATDLDRDTEAFF. In nucleotides, the CDR3 is TGTGCCACGGACCTAGACAGGGACACTGAAGCTTTCTTT.

The chain employs TRBV14 and TRBJ2-5; D gene ambiguous. Germline V gene sequence: CDR1 SGHDN, CDR2 FVKESK. The CDR3 runs to 12 residues. V was shortened by 1 base and J by 6 bases, with 6 bases between the two germline ends. The CDR3: CASSQVGQTQYF. Written as DNA, the CDR3 is TGTGCCAGCAGCCAAGTGGGCCAGACCCAGTACTTC.

The rearrangement uses TRBV6-1 and TRBJ1-2; D is unresolved. V was pared by 5 bases and J by 6 bases, with 13 bases between. Germline V lookup: CDR1 MNHNS, CDR2 SASEGT. The CDR3 totals 13 residues. The CDR3 is CASSLPSGDGYTF. Written as DNA, the CDR3 is TGTGCCAGCAGTCTACCTAGCGGGGATGGCTACACCTTC.

The chain has TRBV7-8 and TRBJ2-3; 8 bases match TRBD2. From germline, CDR1 is SGHVS and CDR2 FQNEAQ. With V trimmed by 6 bases and J by 2 bases, 7 bases remained unmatched. The CDR3 loop spans 15 amino acids. Written as DNA, the CDR3 is TGTGCCAGCAGAACCCTAGCGGGCCTCACAGATACGCAGTATTTT. Amino acid sequence: CASRTLAGLTDTQYF.

V usage is TRBV5-1 and J usage is TRBJ2-3; D tentatively fits TRBD1 or TRBD2 (5 bases each). The CDR3 consists of 14 residues. Germline V gives CDR1 SGHRS, CDR2 YFSETQ. With 4 bases removed from V and 2 bases from J, the gap between germline ends came to 11 bases. The CDR3 DNA is TGCGCCAGCAGCCCCGGGGCCACCACAGATACGCAGTATTTT. Translation: CASSPGATTDTQYF.

The rearrangement joins TRBV2 to TRBJ1-5; D is perhaps TRBD1 (6 bases). V was clipped by 7 bases and J by 4 bases, with 8 bases between them. This CDR3 comprises 12 residues. CDR1 is SNHLY and CDR2 is FYNNEI in the germline V gene. CDR3 bases: TGTGCCAGCAACCAGGGGAATCAGCCCCAGCATTTT. Its translation: CASNQGNQPQHF.

The J gene is TRBJ2-3, the V gene TRBV10-3; TRBD2 matches 10 bases. Germline V lookup: CDR1 ENHRY, CDR2 SYGVKD. The CDR3 consists of 16 residues. The J segment lost 2 bases and the V segment lost 6 bases, leaving 8 bases of the junction unmatched. The CDR3 loop is CAIRVGLAETTDTQYF. The CDR3 DNA reads TGTGCCATCAGGGTCGGACTAGCGGAAACCACAGATACGCAGTATTTT.

This chain connects TRBV6-5 to TRBJ1-3, with a weak D call TRBD1 (5 bases). CDR3 length: 13 amino acids. From germline, CDR1 is MNHEY and CDR2 SVGAGI. The CDR3 DNA sequence: TGTGCTGCGGGGAGGGGCTCTGGAAACACCATATATTTT. Its translation is CAAGRGSGNTIYF.

In this sample, this clone turned up a few times. The sample has other DNA sequences that encode this CDR3 too. The CDR3, as DNA: TGTGCCAGCAGCTTATTTGGGGACACTGAAGCTTTCTTT. It yields the protein CASSLFGDTEAFF. This chain joins TRBV7-9 and TRBJ1-1; D is uncertain. With 2 bases removed from V and 3 bases from J, the gap between germline ends came to 7 bases. This CDR3 spans 13 amino acids. The V gene's germline CDR1 is SEHNR and CDR2 FQNEAQ (reference sequence).

This rearrangement joins TRBV7-8 to TRBJ2-5; unclear D gene. The V end lost 5 bases, the J end lost 5 bases, and 18 bases lay between the germline ends. The germline CDR1 and CDR2 sequences are SGHVS and FQNEAQ. This CDR3 spans 15 amino acids. The chain's CDR3 is CASSAPALGTETQYF. CDR3 bases: TGTGCCAGCAGCGCCCCCGCACTGGGAACCGAGACCCAGTACTTC.

This chain links TRBV30 with TRBJ2-3, with 10 positions matching TRBD2. J gave up 5 bases and V 2 bases, and 10 bases lay outside the gene matches. Germline V gene sequence: CDR1 GTSNPN, CDR2 SVGIG (reference sequence). The CDR3 is made up of 16 amino acids. CDR3 DNA: TGTGCCTGGAGTAACAGGGCTAGCGGGGGTTTAGATACGCAGTATTTT. Encoded protein: CAWSNRASGGLDTQYF.

The chain has TRBV18 and TRBJ2-3, with TRBD1 matching 8 bases. The V gene's germline CDR1 is KGHSH and CDR2 LQKENI. Germline trimming cut 5 bases from V and 1 base from J; bases unmatched to any gene: 8. CDR3 length: 16 amino acids. The CDR3, as DNA: TGTGCCAGCTCAACGTCCGGGACAGGAGGCACAGATACGCAGTATTTT. It is translated as CASSTSGTGGTDTQYF.

The chain combines TRBV5-4 with TRBJ1-4; maybe TRBD1 (6 bases). With 3 bases removed from V and 0 bases from J, the gap between germline ends came to 15 bases. There are 17 residues in the CDR3. Germline CDR1 and CDR2: SGHNT and YYREEE (reference sequence). The CDR3 protein is CASSSDRAEPTNEKLFF. The DNA of the CDR3 is TGTGCCAGCAGCTCGGACAGAGCAGAACCAACTAATGAAAAACTGTTTTTT.

The rearrangement joins TRBV19 to TRBJ1-5, with D perhaps TRBD1 (6 bases). This CDR3 is 13 amino acids long. Germline values: CDR1 LNHDA, CDR2 SQIVND (reference sequence). V lost 7 bases and J lost 11, with 18 bases in between. CDR3 nucleotides: TGTGCCAGTACGGCAGGGGCCCCATTAGCCCAGCATTTT. Translated, it gives CASTAGAPLAQHF.

The chain has TRBV11-3 and TRBJ2-1; the D gene is possibly TRBD2 (5 bases). CDR3 size: 13 residues. Germline-derived CDR1 and CDR2 are SGHNT and YENEEA. V was cut by 1 base and J by 13 bases, with 14 bases left in between. CDR3 nucleotides: TGTGCCAGCAGCTTAGGAGGAGGTGAAATTCAGTTCTTC. Residues: CASSLGGGEIQFF. The whole variable domain, remainder taken from reference TRBV11-3 and TRBJ2-1, is EAGVVQSPRYKIIEKKQPVAFWCNPISGHNTLYWYLQNLGQGPELLIRYENEEAVDDSQLPKDRFSAERLKGVDSTLKIQPAELGDSAVYLCASSLGGGEIQFFGPGTRLTVL.

The chain uses TRBV14 and TRBJ2-1, with D possibly being TRBD2 (5 bases). Per germline, CDR1 SGHDN and CDR2 FVKESK. Trimming removed 3 bases at V and 5 bases at J, with 14 bases between. CDR3 length equals 15 residues. The CDR3 bases are TGTGCCAGCAGCCAGGGCGTATCCGGGGACAATGAGCAGTTCTTC. Protein: CASSQGVSGDNEQFF.

This clone was seen a few times. The V call is TRBV10-1, the J call TRBJ2-2; no firm D call. V was trimmed by 5 bases and J by 0 bases, leaving 1 base between them. The CDR3 spans 12 residues. The germline V gene has CDR1 WNHNN and CDR2 SYGVQD (reference sequence). The CDR3 reads CASSPNTGELFF. As DNA, the CDR3 is TGCGCCAGCAGTCCGAACACCGGGGAGCTGTTTTTT.

The chain carries TRBV27 and TRBJ1-4, with 9 bases fitting TRBD1. V lost 8 bases, J lost 8 bases, and 6 bases stayed unmatched. This CDR3 spans 13 amino acids. Germline loops: CDR1 MNHEY, CDR2 SMNVEV (reference sequence). The CDR3 coding sequence is TGTGCCAGCCAGGACAGGGGAGGGGAAAAACTGTTTTTT. Amino acid sequence: CASQDRGGEKLFF. Full variable domain (remainder filled in from reference TRBV27 and TRBJ1-4): EAQVTQNPRYLITVTGKKLTVTCSQNMNHEYMSWYRQDPGLGLRQIYYSMNVEVTDKGDVPEGYKVSRKEKRNFPLILESPSPNQTSLYFCASQDRGGEKLFFGSGTQLSVL.

This chain joins TRBV15 and TRBJ2-5; 7 positions match TRBD2. The V segment lost 5 bases and the J segment 3 bases; nucleotides outside the gene matches: 6. CDR1 and CDR2 (germline): LNHNV, YYDKDF (reference sequence). The CDR3 spans 14 residues. DNA for the CDR3: TGTGCCACCAGCCTTATGGGGGGGGAAGAGACCCAGTACTTC. This gives the protein CATSLMGGEETQYF.

The CDR3 loop is CASSWRDLQTIYF. CDR3 DNA sequence: TGCGCCAGCAGTTGGAGGGACCTCCAGACCATATATTTT. The V gene is TRBV10-1, the J gene TRBJ1-3; a possible D gene is TRBD1 (5 bases). V was pared by 5 bases and J by 10 bases, with 15 bases between. The CDR3 has 13 amino acids. CDR1 and CDR2 (germline): WNHNN, SYGVQD (reference sequence).

The chain links TRBV4-1 to TRBJ2-5; 7 nucleotides align to TRBD1. The V segment lost 0 bases and the J segment 1 base; nucleotides outside the gene matches: 8. This CDR3 is built from 17 residues. Germline CDR1 and CDR2: MGHRA and YSYEKL. CDR3 DNA: TGCGCCAGCAGCCAAGATAATGGTGAGGGGGCCCAAGAGACCCAGTACTTC. Its translation: CASSQDNGEGAQETQYF.